This TCR beta chain stems from a study of T cells in Graves' hyperthyroidism and ophthalmopathy. A patient was excluded if there was uncontrolled infection, other autoimmune disease, pregnancy or lactation. The CDR3 regions of TCR beta were amplified from RNA transcripts. Researchers ran a first-round RT-PCR on the TCR CDR3 using the HTBI primer set. TCRdb reanalysed the multiplex PCR reads using MiXCR and keeps one entry per CDR3 protein. Of 600,000 to 800,000 distinct CDR3 sequences listed, around 40% were seen once; the top ten hold 30% to 40%. Sequencing used blood. The clonotype was recovered from a woman in her 40s with Graves' hyperthyroidism.

DNA of the CDR3: TGCAGCGTTGACGACGGGACAGGGGCGAAGACCCAGTACTTC. Translating it yields CSVDDGTGAKTQYF. J is TRBJ2-5 and V is TRBV29-1; 10 bases line up with TRBD1. CDR1 and CDR2 (germline): SQVTM, ANQGSEA. V lost 3 bases to trimming and J lost 6 bases; unmatched junction nucleotides: 7. This CDR3 has 14 residues. Supplemented by reference TRBV29-1 and TRBJ2-5, the full variable domain reads SAVISQKPSRDICQRGTSLTIQCQVDSQVTMMFWYRQQPGQSLTLIATANQGSEATYESGFVIDKFPISRPNLTFSTLTVSNMSPEDSSIYLCSVDDGTGAKTQYFGPGTRLLVL.